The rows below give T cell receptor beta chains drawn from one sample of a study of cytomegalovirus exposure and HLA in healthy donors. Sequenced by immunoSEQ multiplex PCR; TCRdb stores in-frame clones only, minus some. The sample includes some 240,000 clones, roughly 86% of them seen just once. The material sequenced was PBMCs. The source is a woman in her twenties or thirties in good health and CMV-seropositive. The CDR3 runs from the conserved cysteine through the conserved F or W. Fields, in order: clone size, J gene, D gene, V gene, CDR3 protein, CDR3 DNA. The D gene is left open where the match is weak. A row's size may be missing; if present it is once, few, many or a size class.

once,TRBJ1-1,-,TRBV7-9,CASSLNINTEAFF,TGTGCCAGCAGCTTAAATATCAACACTGAAGCTTTCTTT
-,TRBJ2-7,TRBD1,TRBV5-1,CASSSGQGYEQYF,TGCGCCAGCAGCTCGGGACAGGGCTACGAGCAGTACTTC
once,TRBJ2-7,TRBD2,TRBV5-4,CASSIFSGSSYEQYF,TGTGCCAGCAGCATCTTTAGCGGGAGCTCCTACGAGCAGTACTTC
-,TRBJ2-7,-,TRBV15,CATSRDEGRLYF,TGTGCCACCAGCAGAGATGAAGGCAGGTTATACTTC
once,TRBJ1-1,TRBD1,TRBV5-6,CASSATGGRTEAFF,TGTGCCAGCAGCGCGACAGGGGGTAGGACTGAAGCTTTCTTT
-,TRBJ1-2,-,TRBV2,CASSEMGGRVNYGYTF,TGTGCCAGCAGTGAAATGGGAGGCCGGGTAAACTATGGCTACACCTTC
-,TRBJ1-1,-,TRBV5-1,CASSLEGRLNTEAFF,TGCGCCAGCAGCTTGGAGGGGCGCTTGAACACTGAAGCTTTCTTT
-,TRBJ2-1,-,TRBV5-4,CASSLSGNEQFF,TGTGCCAGCAGCCTGAGCGGGAATGAGCAGTTCTTC
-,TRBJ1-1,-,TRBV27,CASSPFGGATEAFF,TGTGCCAGCAGCCCTTTCGGTGGGGCCACTGAAGCTTTCTTT
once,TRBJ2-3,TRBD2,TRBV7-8,CASSFFRTSSTDTQYF,TGTGCCAGCAGCTTTTTTAGGACTAGCAGCACAGATACGCAGTATTTT
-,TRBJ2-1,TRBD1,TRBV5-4,CASSLGTGNNEQFF,TGTGCCAGCAGCCTAGGGACAGGGAACAATGAGCAGTTCTTC
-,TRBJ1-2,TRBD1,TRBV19,CASKEGGISGYTF,TGTGCCAGTAAGGAAGGGGGCATTAGTGGCTACACCTTC
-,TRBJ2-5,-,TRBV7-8,CASSSRTAGETQYF,TGTGCCAGCAGCTCTCGAACAGCTGGGGAGACCCAGTACTTC
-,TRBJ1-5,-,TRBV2,CASSETRGSNQPQHF,TGTGCCAGCAGTGAAACACGTGGTAGCAATCAGCCCCAGCATTTT
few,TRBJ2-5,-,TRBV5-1,CASSTSPAGLETQYF,TGCGCCAGCAGCACCTCACCGGCAGGGTTAGAGACCCAGTACTTC
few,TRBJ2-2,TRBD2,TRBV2,CASSGVAGAVGELFF,TGTGCCAGCAGTGGGGTAGCGGGAGCCGTCGGGGAGCTGTTTTTT
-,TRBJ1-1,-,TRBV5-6,CASSSGTGVGNTEAFF,TGTGCCAGCAGCTCGGGCACAGGAGTCGGGAACACTGAAGCTTTCTTT
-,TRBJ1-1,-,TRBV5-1,CASSLGQLRGTEAFF,TGCGCCAGCAGCTTGGGACAGCTAAGGGGCACTGAAGCTTTCTTT
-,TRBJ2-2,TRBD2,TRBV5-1,CASRDMTSGDTGELFF,TGCGCCAGCAGGGATATGACTAGCGGTGACACCGGGGAGCTGTTTTTT
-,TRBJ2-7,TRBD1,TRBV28,CASSPMGQASYEQYF,TGTGCCAGCAGTCCAATGGGACAGGCCTCCTACGAGCAGTACTTC
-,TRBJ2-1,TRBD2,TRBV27,CASSSATSGRWGNEQFF,TGTGCCAGCAGTTCTGCGACTAGCGGGAGATGGGGCAATGAGCAGTTCTTC